The subject of this entry is one T cell receptor beta chain. Here immunoSEQ multiplex PCR was the method, and the copy in TCRdb shows in-frame clones only, minus some. This table holds around 100,000 clones, roughly 76% found once. Germline V gene data show CDR1 as LGHNA and CDR2 as YNFKEQ. Trimming cost V 3 bases and J 2 bases, with 10 bases left between them. This CDR3 is 14 amino acids long. The sample comes from a study of glioma-infiltrating T cells after dendritic cell vaccination. The clonotype comes from a human donor with glioblastoma. The chain is built from TRBV4-2 and TRBJ1-1; weak D call: TRBD1 (5 bases). The sample here was blood, taken before dendritic cell vaccination. The CDR3 nucleotides read TGTGCCAGCAGCCAGCAGGGATACAACACTGAAGCTTTCTTT. This translates into CASSQQGYNTEAFF.